A single sample is the source of the 23 T cell receptor beta chains below, sequenced in a study of blood T cell repertoires in COVID-19. Profiled with immunoSEQ multiplex PCR; TCRdb holds only in-frame clones, not every one. The sample holds 52,000 or so clones; 70% to 90% are singletons and the top ten take roughly 13%. Sample: peripheral blood. The receptors shown here come from a human donor in a cohort sampled during active COVID-19.

The rearrangement uses TRBV19 and TRBJ1-5, with D unclear. CDR3 length: 15 amino acids. V was clipped by 7 bases and J by 1 base, with 14 bases between them. Germline-derived CDR1 and CDR2 are LNHDA and SQIVND (reference sequence). Here the CDR3 reads CASNPRHGSNQPQHF. The DNA of the CDR3 is TGTGCCAGTAACCCCCGGCACGGGAGCAATCAGCCCCAGCATTTT.

This clone was recorded only once. This chain links TRBV19 with TRBJ2-1; possibly TRBD2 for D (6 bases). The CDR3 totals 14 residues. V lost 7 bases to trimming and J lost 7 bases, with 17 bases between them. Germline V gene lookup returns CDR1 LNHDA and CDR2 SQIVND (reference sequence). The CDR3 DNA follows: TGTGCCAGTACGGTCAGGTCGGGAGAGAATGAGCAGTTCTTC. Amino acids: CASTVRSGENEQFF.

This clone appeared a few times. The CDR3 region has the DNA TGTGCCAGCAGCGGCCGGACTAGCGGGAGTACCGGGGAGCTGTTTTTT. Protein product: CASSGRTSGSTGELFF. The gene calls are TRBV5-4 and TRBJ2-2; 13 positions agree with TRBD2. CDR1 and CDR2 from the germline V gene are SGHNT and YYREEE (reference sequence). This CDR3 spans 16 amino acids. Germline trimming cut 4 bases from V and 5 bases from J; bases unmatched to any gene: 5.

The V call is TRBV4-1, the J call TRBJ2-7; D is perhaps TRBD2 (6 bases). Trimming shortened V by 3 bases and J by 5 bases, and 17 bases separated the two germline ends. This CDR3 spans 15 amino acids. Looked up from germline, CDR1 is MGHRA and CDR2 is YSYEKL. For the CDR3, the DNA is TGCGCCAGCAGCCAGTCCGGGACTCTTCCCGACGAGCAGTACTTC. Translating it yields CASSQSGTLPDEQYF.

The gene calls are TRBV2 and TRBJ2-2; no clear D gene. In germline, CDR1 is SNHLY, CDR2 FYNNEI. V gave up 5 bases and J gave up 3 bases, with 10 bases separating them. This CDR3 is 14 amino acids long. The CDR3 here is CASSSQLDTGELFF. DNA for the CDR3: TGTGCCAGCAGTTCCCAGCTAGACACCGGGGAGCTGTTTTTT.

The chain combines TRBV5-1 with TRBJ1-6; no clear D gene. Germline V lookup: CDR1 SGHRS, CDR2 YFSETQ. V was shortened by 5 bases and J by 6 bases, with 12 bases between the two germline ends. This CDR3 region has 14 residues. The CDR3 loop is CASSPGRINSPLHF. CDR3 nucleotide sequence: TGCGCCAGCAGTCCCGGCAGGATTAATTCACCCCTCCACTTT. Drawing the rest from reference TRBV5-1 and TRBJ1-6, the complete variable domain is KAGVTQTPRYLIKTRGQQVTLSCSPISGHRSVSWYQQTPGQGLQFLFEYFSETQRNKGNFPGRFSGRQFSNSRSEMNVSTLELGDSALYLCASSPGRINSPLHFGNGTRLTVT.

The chain carries TRBV6-2 or TRBV6-3 and TRBJ2-5, with D perhaps matching TRBD1 (5 bases). There are 14 residues in the CDR3. Germline assignment: CDR1 MNHEY and CDR2 SVGEGT. The V end was cut by 2 bases, the J end by 0 bases, with 7 bases between. The CDR3 sequence: CASSYRQYQETQYF. CDR3 DNA: TGTGCCAGCAGTTACCGACAGTACCAAGAGACCCAGTACTTC.

The V gene is TRBV30, the J gene TRBJ2-7; 9 nucleotides align to TRBD2. Trimming removed 5 bases from V and 0 bases from J; junction bases left unmatched: 2. The CDR3 is 13 amino acids. The germline gives CDR1 GTSNPN, CDR2 SVGIG (reference sequence). The CDR3 protein is CAWSSGTSYEQYF. Here the CDR3 DNA reads TGTGCCTGGTCTAGCGGGACCTCCTACGAGCAGTACTTC.

The chain couples TRBV4-3 to TRBJ2-1; unclear D gene. Germline CDR1 reads LGHNA; CDR2 reads YSLEER. V shed 0 bases and J shed 7 bases, with 13 bases lying between them. This CDR3 is 15 amino acids long. CDR3 sequence: CASSQEPTQANEQFF. DNA of the CDR3: TGCGCCAGCAGCCAAGAGCCCACGCAAGCGAATGAGCAGTTCTTC.

The J gene is TRBJ2-7, the V gene TRBV28; no definite D call. Per germline, CDR1 MDHEN and CDR2 SYDVKM. V lost 8 bases and J lost 0, with 17 bases in between. The CDR3 is made up of 15 amino acids. The CDR3 loop is CASDGRHSGSYEQYF. The CDR3 nucleotides are TGTGCCAGCGATGGAAGACATTCAGGCTCCTACGAGCAGTACTTC.

The rearrangement joins TRBV5-4 to TRBJ2-3; 7 bases line up with TRBD1. Per germline, CDR1 SGHNT and CDR2 YYREEE (reference sequence). This CDR3 is built from 15 residues. The J segment lost 1 base and the V segment lost 0 bases, leaving 2 bases of the junction unmatched. The CDR3 nucleotides are TGTGCCAGCAGCTTGGAAGGGGGCGGCACAGATACGCAGTATTTT. Encoded protein: CASSLEGGGTDTQYF. The variable domain in full, completed from reference TRBV5-4 and TRBJ2-3, reads ETGVTQSPTHLIKTRGQQVTLRCSSQSGHNTVSWYQQALGQGPQFIFQYYREEENGRGNFPPRFSGLQFPNYSSELNVNALELDDSALYLCASSLEGGGTDTQYFGPGTRLTVL.

The J gene is TRBJ2-7, the V gene TRBV15; 7 nucleotides align to TRBD2. The CDR3 sequence is 18 residues long. V was clipped by 3 bases and J by 0 bases; unmatched bases: 14. CDR1 and CDR2 (germline): LNHNV, YYDKDF (reference sequence). CDR3 DNA sequence: TGTGCCACCAGCAGTCCCCCCCGGCCAGCGGGACGCTCCTACGAGCAGTACTTC. As protein: CATSSPPRPAGRSYEQYF.

In this sample, this clone turned up once. The chain recombines TRBV3-1 (or the pseudogene TRBV3-2) with TRBJ1-2; D remains unclear. CDR1 and CDR2 (germline): LGHDT, YNNKEL (reference sequence). V was trimmed by 4 bases and J by 3 bases, leaving 9 bases between them. The CDR3 length is 13 residues. CDR3 sequence: CASSPQLDYGYTF. In DNA, the CDR3 is TGTGCCAGCAGCCCTCAGTTGGACTATGGCTACACCTTC.

The chain joins TRBV5-1 to TRBJ1-5; no clear D gene. Germline loops: CDR1 SGHRS, CDR2 YFSETQ. Trimming took off 0 bases at V and 7 bases at J, with 8 bases between the two ends. The CDR3 is made up of 13 amino acids. DNA of the CDR3: TGCGCCAGCAGCTTGGACGCGGAGCAGCCCCAGCATTTT. It translates to CASSLDAEQPQHF.

This sequence joins TRBV5-4 and TRBJ1-2; D might be TRBD1 (5 bases). The CDR3 loop spans 12 amino acids. The V and J ends lost 0 bases and 6 bases respectively, with 6 bases between them. CDR1 SGHNT and CDR2 YYREEE come from the germline V gene (reference sequence). The CDR3 protein is CASSLGRDGYTF. In DNA form, the CDR3 reads TGTGCCAGCAGCTTGGGCAGGGATGGCTACACCTTC.

This clone has just a few counts. The rearrangement links TRBV6-5 to TRBJ1-5, with D unresolved. There are 13 residues in the CDR3. V was pared by 6 bases and J by 2 bases, with 8 bases between. CDR1 and CDR2 (germline): MNHEY, SVGAGI. The CDR3 DNA reads as TGTGCCAGCAGACTAGGTCGCAATCAGCCCCAGCATTTT. It yields the protein CASRLGRNQPQHF.

This clone was observed a single time. The gene calls are TRBV30 and TRBJ1-1; no firm D call. V was trimmed by 0 bases and J by 8 bases, leaving 10 bases between them. Germline CDR1 GTSNPN, CDR2 SVGIG (reference sequence). The CDR3 sequence is 12 residues long. CDR3 DNA sequence: TGTGCCTGGAGTGTACCTGGAGGAGAAGCTTTCTTT. It codes for CAWSVPGGEAFF.

The DNA of the CDR3 is TGTGCCAGCAGCCGGGGGGTGGGCTACGAGCAGTACTTC. Its protein product is CASSRGVGYEQYF. The gene calls are TRBV7-2 and TRBJ2-7, with TRBD2 identical over 7 bases. The trim removed 5 bases at V and 3 bases at J, leaving 4 bases unmatched. The CDR3 is 13 amino acids. Germline V lookup: CDR1 SGHTA, CDR2 FQGNSA.

The chain couples TRBV18 to TRBJ2-3; 8 positions agree with TRBD2. V was pared by 3 bases and J by 8 bases, with 13 bases of the junction left unmatched. In germline, CDR1 is KGHSH, CDR2 LQKENI. The CDR3 extends over 16 amino acids. The CDR3, as DNA: TGTGCCAGCTCACCGCCCGGACTAGCTGGTTGGGGTACGCAGTATTTT. Its translation: CASSPPGLAGWGTQYF.

This rearrangement joins TRBV19 to TRBJ2-1; 8 nucleotides line up with TRBD2. CDR1 is LNHDA and CDR2 is SQIVND in the germline V gene (reference sequence). Trimming removed 1 base from V and 4 bases from J; junction bases left unmatched: 6. The CDR3 sequence is 16 residues long. The CDR3 coding sequence is TGTGCCAGTAGTATAGTCTCTAGCGGGTCATACAATGAGCAGTTCTTC. Amino acid sequence: CASSIVSSGSYNEQFF.

V is TRBV19 and J is TRBJ2-1; weak D call: TRBD1 (5 bases). CDR1 LNHDA and CDR2 SQIVND come from the germline V gene (reference sequence). The CDR3 is 12 residues long. The V gene lost 3 bases and the J gene lost 10 bases, with 10 bases spanning the gap. CDR3 region: CASSIAGPEQFF. CDR3 bases: TGTGCCAGTAGTATTGCAGGGCCCGAGCAGTTCTTC. The full variable domain, completed using reference TRBV19 and TRBJ2-1, is DGGITQSPKYLFRKEGQNVTLSCEQNLNHDAMYWYRQDPGQGLRLIYYSQIVNDFQKGDIAEGYSVSREKKESFPLTVTSAQKNPTAFYLCASSIAGPEQFFGPGTRLTVL.

The rearrangement uses TRBV11-2 and TRBJ2-1; possibly TRBD1 for D (6 bases). The CDR3 totals 15 residues. Trimming left V 0 bases short and J 4 bases short, with 10 bases between. Per germline, CDR1 SGHAT and CDR2 FQNNGV. CDR3 amino acids: CASSLDRGTYNEQFF. The CDR3 DNA reads TGTGCCAGCAGCTTAGATAGGGGGACATACAATGAGCAGTTCTTC.

This chain links TRBV18 with TRBJ2-7; 7 bases agree with TRBD1. V trimming: 5 bases; J trimming: 4 bases; junction bases outside the gene matches: 2. Germline V lookup: CDR1 KGHSH, CDR2 LQKENI. This CDR3 is built from 12 residues. CDR3 nucleotides: TGTGCCAGCTCATACAGGGGTTACGAGCAGTACTTC. Translated, it gives CASSYRGYEQYF.